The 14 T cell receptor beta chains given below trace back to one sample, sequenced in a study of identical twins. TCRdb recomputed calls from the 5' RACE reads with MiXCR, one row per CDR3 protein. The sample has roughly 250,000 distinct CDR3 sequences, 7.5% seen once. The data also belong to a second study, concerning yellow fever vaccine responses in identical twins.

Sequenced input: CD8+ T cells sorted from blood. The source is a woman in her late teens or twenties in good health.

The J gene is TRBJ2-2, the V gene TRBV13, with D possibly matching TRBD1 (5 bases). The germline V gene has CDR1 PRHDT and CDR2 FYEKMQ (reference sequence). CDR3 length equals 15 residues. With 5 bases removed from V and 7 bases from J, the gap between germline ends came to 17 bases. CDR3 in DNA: TGTGCCAGCAGCCCCTGTTGTCGCCAGGGCGGGGAGCTGTTTTTT. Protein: CASSPCCRQGGELFF.

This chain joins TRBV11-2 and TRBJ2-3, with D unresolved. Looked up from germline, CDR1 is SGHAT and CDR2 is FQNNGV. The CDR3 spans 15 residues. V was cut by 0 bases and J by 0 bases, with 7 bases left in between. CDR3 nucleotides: TGTGCCAGCAGCTTAGATTACCGAAGCACAGATACGCAGTATTTT. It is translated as CASSLDYRSTDTQYF.

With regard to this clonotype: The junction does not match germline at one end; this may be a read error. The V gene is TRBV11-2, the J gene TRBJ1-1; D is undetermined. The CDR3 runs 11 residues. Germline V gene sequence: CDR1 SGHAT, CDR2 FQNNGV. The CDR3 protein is CASSLNNEAFF. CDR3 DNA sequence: TGTGCCAGCAGCTTAAACAATGAAGCTTTCTTT.

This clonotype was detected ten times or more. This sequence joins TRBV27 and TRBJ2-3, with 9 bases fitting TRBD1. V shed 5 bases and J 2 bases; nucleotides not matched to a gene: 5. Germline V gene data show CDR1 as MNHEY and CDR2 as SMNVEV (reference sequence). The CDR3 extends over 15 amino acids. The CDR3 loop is CASSPRDRATDTQYF. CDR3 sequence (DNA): TGTGCCAGCAGTCCCCGGGACAGGGCCACAGATACGCAGTATTTT.

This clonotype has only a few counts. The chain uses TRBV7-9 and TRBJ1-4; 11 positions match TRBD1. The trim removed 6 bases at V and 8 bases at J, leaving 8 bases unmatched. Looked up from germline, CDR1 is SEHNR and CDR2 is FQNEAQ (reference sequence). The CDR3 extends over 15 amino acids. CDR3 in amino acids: CASRSGTGGTEKLFF. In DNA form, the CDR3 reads TGTGCCAGCAGGTCCGGGACAGGGGGTACGGAAAAACTGTTTTTT.

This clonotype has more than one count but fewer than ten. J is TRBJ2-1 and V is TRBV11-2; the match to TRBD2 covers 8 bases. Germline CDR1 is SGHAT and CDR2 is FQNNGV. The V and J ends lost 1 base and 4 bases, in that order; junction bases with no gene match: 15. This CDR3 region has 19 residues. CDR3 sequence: CASSLVLSSGPLQYNEQFF. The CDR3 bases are TGTGCCAGCAGCTTAGTCCTATCTAGCGGGCCCCTTCAATACAATGAGCAGTTCTTC.

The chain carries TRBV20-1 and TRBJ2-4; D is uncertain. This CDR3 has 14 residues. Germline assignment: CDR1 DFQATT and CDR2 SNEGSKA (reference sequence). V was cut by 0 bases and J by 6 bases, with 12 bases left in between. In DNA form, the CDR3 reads TGCAGTGCTAGAGATCCGCGACACCCAAACATTCAGTACTTC. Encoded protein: CSARDPRHPNIQYF.

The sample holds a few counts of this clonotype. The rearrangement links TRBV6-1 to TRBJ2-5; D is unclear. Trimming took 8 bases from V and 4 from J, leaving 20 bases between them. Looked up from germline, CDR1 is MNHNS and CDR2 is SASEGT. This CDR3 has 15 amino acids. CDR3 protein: CASRTSDFQGETQYF. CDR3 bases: TGTGCCAGCCGAACGTCAGATTTCCAAGGAGAGACCCAGTACTTC.

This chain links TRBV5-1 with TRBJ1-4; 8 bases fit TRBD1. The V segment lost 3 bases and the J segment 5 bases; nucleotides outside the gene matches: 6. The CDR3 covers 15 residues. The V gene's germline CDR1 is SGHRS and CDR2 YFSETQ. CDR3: CASSSGQGPNEKLFF. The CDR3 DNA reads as TGCGCCAGCAGCTCCGGACAGGGACCGAATGAAAAACTGTTTTTT.

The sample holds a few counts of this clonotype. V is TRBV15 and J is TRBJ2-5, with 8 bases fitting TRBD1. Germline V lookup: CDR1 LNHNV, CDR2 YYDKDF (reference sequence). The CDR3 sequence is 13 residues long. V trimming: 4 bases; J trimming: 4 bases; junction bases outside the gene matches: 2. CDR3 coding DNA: TGTGCCACCAGCACCAGGGGGCGAGAGACCCAGTACTTC. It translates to CATSTRGRETQYF.

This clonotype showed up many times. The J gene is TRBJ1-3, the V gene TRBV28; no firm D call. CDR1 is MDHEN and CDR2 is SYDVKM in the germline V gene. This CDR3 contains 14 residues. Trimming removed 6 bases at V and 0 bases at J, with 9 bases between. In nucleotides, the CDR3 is TGTGCCAGCAGCTTCGACCCCTCTGGAAACACCATATATTTT. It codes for CASSFDPSGNTIYF.

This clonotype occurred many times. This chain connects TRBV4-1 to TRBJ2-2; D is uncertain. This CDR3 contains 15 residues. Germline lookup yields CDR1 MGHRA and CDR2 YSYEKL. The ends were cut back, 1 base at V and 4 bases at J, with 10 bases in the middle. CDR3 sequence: CASSQAPLPTGELFF. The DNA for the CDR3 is TGCGCCAGCAGCCAAGCCCCCCTACCCACCGGGGAGCTGTTTTTT.

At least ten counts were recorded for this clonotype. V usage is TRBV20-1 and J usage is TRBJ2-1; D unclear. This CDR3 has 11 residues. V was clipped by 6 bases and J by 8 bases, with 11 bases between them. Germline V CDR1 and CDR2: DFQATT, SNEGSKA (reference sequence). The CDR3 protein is CSAHQEDEQFF. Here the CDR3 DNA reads TGCAGTGCCCACCAAGAGGATGAGCAGTTCTTC.

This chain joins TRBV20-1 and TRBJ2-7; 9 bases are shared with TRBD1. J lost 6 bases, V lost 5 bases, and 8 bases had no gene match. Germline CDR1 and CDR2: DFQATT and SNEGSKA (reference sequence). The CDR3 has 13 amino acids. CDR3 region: CSASRTGVIEQYV. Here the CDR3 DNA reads TGCAGTGCTTCCCGGACAGGGGTGATCGAGCAGTACGTC.